This TCR beta chain stems from a study of PD-1 blockade in classical Hodgkin lymphoma. This clone was picked up one time. The J segment lost 10 bases and the V segment lost 1 base, leaving 1 base of the junction unmatched. The CDR3 extends over 12 amino acids. Per germline, CDR1 SNHLY and CDR2 FYNNEI. Every patient relapsed after autologous stem cell transplantation, and brentuximab vedotin exposure varied. Some clones are missing from TCRdb's copy, which holds only in-frame ones; the method was immunoSEQ multiplex PCR. The profile covers 90,000 to 100,000 clones, with 75% to 85% appearing a single time and around 17% taken by the ten largest.

Source: peripheral blood mononuclear cells (PBMCs), taken before the second cycle of nivolumab. This rearrangement joins TRBV2 to TRBJ2-1; 7 bases map to TRBD2. The source is a human donor with classical Hodgkin lymphoma. The CDR3 nucleotides are TGTGCCAGCAGTGAAGAAGCGGGGGAGCAGTTCTTC. Translating gives CASSEEAGEQFF.